The 21 T cell receptor beta chains listed next were all sequenced from one sample in a study of T cell changes during pregnancy in multiple sclerosis. Here immunoSEQ multiplex PCR was the method, and the copy in TCRdb shows in-frame clones only, minus some. The sample holds roughly 47,000 clones, 94% seen once. The sample in question was CD8+ T cells from peripheral blood mononuclear cells, obtained before pregnancy. The receptor source for this set is a female donor with multiple sclerosis, enrolled in a pregnancy study.

This chain connects TRBV2 to TRBJ1-1; no firm D call. Trimming cost V 6 bases and J 5 bases, with 13 bases left between them. The CDR3 runs 13 residues. CDR1 SNHLY and CDR2 FYNNEI come from the germline V gene. In nucleotides, the CDR3 is TGTGCCAGCAGCCGACCATCGGGGACTGAAGCTTTCTTT. It codes for CASSRPSGTEAFF.

V and J are TRBV9 and TRBJ2-7; 11 bases agree with TRBD1. This CDR3 region has 16 residues. The germline V gene encodes CDR1 SGDLS and CDR2 YYNGEE. V gave up 4 bases and J gave up 6 bases; unmatched junction bases: 12. The CDR3 protein is CASSLNPGQGDGEQYF. Written as DNA, the CDR3 is TGTGCCAGCAGCCTGAATCCGGGACAGGGGGACGGCGAGCAGTACTTC. Complete variable domain (other parts from reference TRBV9 and TRBJ2-7): DSGVTQTPKHLITATGQRVTLRCSPRSGDLSVYWYQQSLDQGLQFLIQYYNGEERAKGNILERFSAQQFPDLHSELNLSSLELGDSALYFCASSLNPGQGDGEQYFGPGTRLTVT.

Here the CDR3 DNA reads TGTGCCAGCAGCTTGGAGGGGGGGGACGCCTATGGCTACACCTTC. Encoded protein: CASSLEGGDAYGYTF. This chain joins TRBV5-8 and TRBJ1-2; tentative D call: TRBD1 (6 bases). Germline values: CDR1 SGHTS, CDR2 YDEGEE. The V gene lost 0 bases and the J gene lost 4 bases, with 13 bases spanning the gap. CDR3 length: 15 residues.

The chain links TRBV4-1 to TRBJ1-1; D unresolved. Germline assignment: CDR1 MGHRA and CDR2 YSYEKL. The CDR3 length is 10 residues. Trimming removed 1 base from V and 13 bases from J, with 7 bases in between. CDR3 region: CASSQGDVFF. In DNA, the CDR3 is TGCGCCAGCAGCCAAGGCGATGTTTTCTTT.

The chain couples TRBV5-6 to TRBJ1-1; TRBD1 matches 7 bases. Germline V gene lookup returns CDR1 SGHDT and CDR2 YYEEEE. The CDR3 sequence is 12 residues long. V was clipped by 0 bases and J by 11 bases; unmatched bases: 4. The CDR3 DNA reads TGTGCCAGCAGCTTGGGACAGGGAGACGCTTTCTTT. This gives the protein CASSLGQGDAFF. Supplemented by reference TRBV5-6 and TRBJ1-1, the full variable domain reads DAGVTQSPTHLIKTRGQQVTLRCSPKSGHDTVSWYQQALGQGPQFIFQYYEEEERQRGNFPDRFSGHQFPNYSSELNVNALLLGDSALYLCASSLGQGDAFFGQGTRLTVV.

The chain links TRBV27 to TRBJ2-1; TRBD1 is a possible D gene (5 bases). Germline CDR1 and CDR2: MNHEY and SMNVEV (reference sequence). This CDR3 spans 16 amino acids. Trimming removed 6 bases from V and 4 bases from J, with 19 bases in between. CDR3: CASRMTDVEIYNEQFF. Here the CDR3 DNA reads TGTGCCAGCAGGATGACAGACGTAGAGATATACAATGAGCAGTTCTTC.

The chain links TRBV15 to TRBJ1-5; the D gene is possibly TRBD1 (5 bases). With 5 bases removed from V and 7 bases from J, the gap between germline ends came to 18 bases. This CDR3 spans 15 amino acids. CDR1 LNHNV and CDR2 YYDKDF come from the germline V gene (reference sequence). CDR3 in DNA: TGTGCCACCAGCGCTACCTGGAGGGGCAGACAGCCCCAGCATTTT. Translated: CATSATWRGRQPQHF.

This rearrangement joins TRBV4-1 to TRBJ2-7; TRBD2 matches at 7 bases. Germline trimming cut 1 base from V and 5 bases from J; bases unmatched to any gene: 11. This CDR3 has 16 residues. Germline CDR1 and CDR2: MGHRA and YSYEKL. CDR3 amino acids: CASSQGSGLDADEQYF. The CDR3 region has the DNA TGCGCCAGCAGCCAAGGATCCGGACTAGATGCGGACGAGCAGTACTTC.

The V call is TRBV9, the J call TRBJ2-1; TRBD2 agrees at 11 bases. The CDR3 contains 15 residues. Losses at the gene ends were 7 bases for V and 1 base for J; bases not matched to a gene: 4. Germline CDR1 reads SGDLS; CDR2 reads YYNGEE. The CDR3 loop is CASARTSGSYNEQFF. The CDR3 DNA reads TGTGCCAGCGCAAGGACTAGCGGGTCCTACAATGAGCAGTTCTTC. Complete variable domain (other parts from reference TRBV9 and TRBJ2-1): DSGVTQTPKHLITATGQRVTLRCSPRSGDLSVYWYQQSLDQGLQFLIQYYNGEERAKGNILERFSAQQFPDLHSELNLSSLELGDSALYFCASARTSGSYNEQFFGPGTRLTVL.

The V call is TRBV5-4, the J call TRBJ2-7; perhaps TRBD2 as D (6 bases). This CDR3 is 12 amino acids long. Germline CDR1 reads SGHNT; CDR2 reads YYREEE (reference sequence). V lost 4 bases and J 3 bases, leaving 8 bases between the germline ends. The DNA for the CDR3 is TGTGCCAGCAGCCGGGGGAGCTACGAGCAGTACTTC. Protein: CASSRGSYEQYF. The complete variable domain, with remaining parts taken from reference TRBV5-4 and TRBJ2-7, reads ETGVTQSPTHLIKTRGQQVTLRCSSQSGHNTVSWYQQALGQGPQFIFQYYREEENGRGNFPPRFSGLQFPNYSSELNVNALELDDSALYLCASSRGSYEQYFGPGTRLTVT.

The chain links TRBV27 to TRBJ2-7; D might be TRBD2 (5 bases). Trimming left V 3 bases short and J 7 bases short, with 13 bases between. Germline CDR1 MNHEY, CDR2 SMNVEV (reference sequence). The CDR3 runs 13 residues. The CDR3 DNA sequence: TGTGCCAGCAGTTTCGGCCCACTAGGGGAGCAGTACTTC. Translation gives CASSFGPLGEQYF.

The chain carries TRBV6-4 and TRBJ2-5; 12 bases are shared with TRBD2. The CDR3 length is 18 residues. Trimming cost V 0 bases and J 3 bases; bases outside gene matches: 8. The germline V gene encodes CDR1 MRHNA and CDR2 SNTAGT. The CDR3 DNA reads as TGTGCCAGCAGTGACTCGAAGCTAGCGGGAGGGCGGGAAGAGACCCAGTACTTC. Translating it yields CASSDSKLAGGREETQYF.

This rearrangement joins TRBV4-1 to TRBJ1-1; the D is unclear. Germline CDR1 and CDR2: MGHRA and YSYEKL. CDR3 length: 14 amino acids. The V end lost 0 bases, the J end lost 3 bases, and 8 bases lay between the germline ends. CDR3 residues: CASSQDLRYTEAFF. The CDR3 region has the DNA TGCGCCAGCAGCCAAGATCTCCGGTACACTGAAGCTTTCTTT.

The chain couples TRBV19 to TRBJ1-1; perhaps TRBD1 as D (6 bases). V lost 1 base and J 6 bases, leaving 12 bases between the germline ends. The length of the CDR3 is 14 residues. In germline, CDR1 is LNHDA, CDR2 SQIVND (reference sequence). The CDR3 DNA reads as TGTGCCAGTAGTATAGGGCAGGGGACGTCTGAAGCTTTCTTT. This gives the protein CASSIGQGTSEAFF.

V usage is TRBV2 and J usage is TRBJ2-1; the D gene is possibly TRBD2 (6 bases). The CDR3 spans 15 residues. In germline, CDR1 is SNHLY, CDR2 FYNNEI. The V end lost 5 bases, the J end lost 5 bases, and 16 bases lay between the germline ends. CDR3 in DNA: TGTGCCAGCAGTTCCTCGGGACTTCAGAACAATGAGCAGTTCTTC. It encodes CASSSSGLQNNEQFF.

V is TRBV6-1 and J is TRBJ2-7; 9 nucleotides agree with TRBD1. Looked up from germline, CDR1 is MNHNS and CDR2 is SASEGT. The CDR3 has 15 residues. The V segment lost 1 base and the J segment 4 bases; nucleotides outside the gene matches: 5. The CDR3 protein is CASSEGTGVMYEQYF. In DNA, the CDR3 is TGTGCCAGCAGTGAAGGGACAGGGGTGATGTACGAGCAGTACTTC.

The chain recombines TRBV6-5 with TRBJ1-1; perhaps TRBD1 as D (5 bases). Trimming pared 2 bases from V and 7 bases from J, leaving 11 bases between. From germline, CDR1 is MNHEY and CDR2 SVGAGI. The CDR3 extends over 13 amino acids. CDR3 region: CASSYPVGGEAFF. CDR3 bases: TGTGCCAGCAGTTACCCCGTGGGGGGTGAAGCTTTCTTT.

V and J are TRBV7-3 and TRBJ2-3; 10 bases are a match to TRBD2. The V gene's germline CDR1 is SGHTA and CDR2 FQGTGA. The CDR3 spans 16 residues. Trimming at V came to 2 bases and at J to 0 bases, leaving 2 bases not matched to a gene. CDR3 amino acids: CASSLGAGGSTDTQYF. For the CDR3, the DNA is TGTGCCAGCAGCTTAGGAGCGGGAGGGAGCACAGATACGCAGTATTTT.

This rearrangement joins TRBV27 to TRBJ2-2; D call uncertain. The CDR3 is made up of 13 amino acids. Germline V lookup: CDR1 MNHEY, CDR2 SMNVEV (reference sequence). V was clipped by 6 bases and J by 6 bases, with 11 bases between them. The CDR3 spells CASRLSEAGELFF. CDR3 DNA: TGTGCCAGCAGGTTGTCTGAGGCCGGGGAGCTGTTTTTT.

This clone was seen once. The chain recombines TRBV5-1 with TRBJ2-3; D is unclear. CDR3 length: 12 amino acids. Looked up from germline, CDR1 is SGHRS and CDR2 is YFSETQ. V was cut by 2 bases and J by 2 bases, with 3 bases left in between. In DNA form, the CDR3 reads TGCGCCAGCAGCTTCTACACAGATACGCAGTATTTT. It specifies CASSFYTDTQYF.

The rearrangement uses TRBV9 and TRBJ2-3; D possibly corresponds to TRBD2 (6 bases). This CDR3 has 16 residues. Per the germline V gene, CDR1 is SGDLS and CDR2 is YYNGEE. V was pared by 0 bases and J by 2 bases, with 13 bases between. CDR3 DNA: TGTGCCAGCAGCGTAGAGCCTCGGGGGTTCACAGATACGCAGTATTTT. This translates into CASSVEPRGFTDTQYF.